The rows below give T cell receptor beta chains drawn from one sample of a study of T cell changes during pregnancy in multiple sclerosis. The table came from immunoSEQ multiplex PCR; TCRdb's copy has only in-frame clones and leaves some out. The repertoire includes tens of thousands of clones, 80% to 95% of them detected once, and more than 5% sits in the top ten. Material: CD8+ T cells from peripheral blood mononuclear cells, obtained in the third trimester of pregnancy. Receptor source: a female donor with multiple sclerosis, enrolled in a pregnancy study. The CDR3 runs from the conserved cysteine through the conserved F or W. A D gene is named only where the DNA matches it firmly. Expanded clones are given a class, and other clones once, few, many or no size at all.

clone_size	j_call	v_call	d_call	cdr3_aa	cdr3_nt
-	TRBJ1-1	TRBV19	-	CASSIAPGNIPDEAFF	TGTGCCAGTAGTATAGCCCCCGGGAACATCCCTGATGAAGCTTTCTTT
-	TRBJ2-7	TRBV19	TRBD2	CASSTLREGNEQYF	TGTGCCAGTAGTACCCTTAGGGAGGGGAACGAGCAGTACTTC
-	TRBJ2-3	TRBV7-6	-	CASSLGIAEYDVDTQYF	TGTGCCAGCAGCTTAGGTATAGCGGAGTATGATGTCGATACGCAGTATTTT
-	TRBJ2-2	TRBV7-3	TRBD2	CASSSTGGGGELFF	TGTGCCAGCAGCTCTACTGGGGGGGGCGGGGAGCTGTTTTTT
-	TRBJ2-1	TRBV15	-	CATSRVTYNEQFF	TGTGCCACCAGCAGAGTGACTTACAATGAGCAGTTCTTC
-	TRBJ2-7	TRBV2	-	CASMGRGQYEQYF	TGTGCCAGCATGGGCAGGGGCCAATACGAGCAGTACTTC
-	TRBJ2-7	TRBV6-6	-	CASSTAPRSYEQYF	TGTGCCAGCAGCACCGCCCCTCGGTCCTACGAGCAGTACTTC
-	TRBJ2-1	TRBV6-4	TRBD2	CASSQWGGYNEQFF	TGTGCCAGCAGTCAATGGGGGGGGTACAATGAGCAGTTCTTC
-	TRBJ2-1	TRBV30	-	CAWSLDNQNEQFF	TGTGCCTGGAGTTTAGACAACCAGAATGAGCAGTTCTTC
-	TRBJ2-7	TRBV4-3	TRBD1	CASSQQGAHEQYF	TGCGCCAGCAGCCAACAGGGGGCCCACGAGCAGTACTTC
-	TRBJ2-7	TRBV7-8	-	CARQGKYYEQYF	TGTGCCAGACAGGGAAAGTACTACGAGCAGTACTTC
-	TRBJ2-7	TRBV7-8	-	CASRELLGTGYEQYF	TGTGCCAGCAGGGAACTGTTGGGGACTGGCTACGAGCAGTACTTC
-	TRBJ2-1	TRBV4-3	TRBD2	CASSQEAVTSGSYEQFF	TGCGCCAGCAGCCAAGAAGCGGTGACTAGCGGGTCGTATGAGCAGTTCTTC
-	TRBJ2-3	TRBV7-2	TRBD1	CASSRLGGPTDTQYF	TGTGCCAGCAGCAGATTAGGGGGCCCCACAGATACGCAGTATTTT
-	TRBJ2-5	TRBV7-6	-	CASSFSLSRETQYF	TGTGCCAGCAGCTTCTCGCTTTCTCGGGAGACCCAGTACTTC
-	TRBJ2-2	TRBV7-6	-	CASSLGGLYTGELFF	TGTGCCAGCAGCTTAGGTGGACTGTACACCGGGGAGCTGTTTTTT
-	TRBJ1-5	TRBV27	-	CASSSGRERQPQHF	TGTGCCAGCAGTTCGGGTAGGGAGAGGCAGCCCCAGCATTTT
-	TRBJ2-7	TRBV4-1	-	CASSNYYPGEYEQYF	TGCGCCAGCAGCAATTACTATCCCGGCGAGTACGAGCAGTACTTC
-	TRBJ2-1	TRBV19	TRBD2	CASSGGEYNEQFF	TGTGCCAGTAGTGGGGGGGAGTACAATGAGCAGTTCTTC
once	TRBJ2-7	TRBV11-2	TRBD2	CASSLDAGGPYEQYF	TGTGCCAGCAGCTTAGACGCGGGGGGACCCTACGAGCAGTACTTC
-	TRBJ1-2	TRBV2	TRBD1	CASADRGNYGYTF	TGTGCCAGCGCGGACAGGGGAAACTATGGCTACACCTTC
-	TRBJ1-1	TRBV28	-	CASTQPEGPTEAFF	TGTGCCAGCACCCAGCCCGAGGGCCCGACTGAAGCTTTCTTT
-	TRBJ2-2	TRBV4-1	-	CASSQRIRESGELFF	TGCGCCAGCAGCCAAAGAATAAGGGAGTCCGGGGAGCTGTTTTTT
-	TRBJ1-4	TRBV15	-	CATRVSVATNEKLFF	TGTGCCACCAGGGTATCAGTTGCAACTAATGAAAAACTGTTTTTT
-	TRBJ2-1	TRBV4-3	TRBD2	CASSQEALAGGYNEQFF	TGCGCCAGCAGCCAAGAGGCCCTAGCGGGAGGGTACAATGAGCAGTTCTTC
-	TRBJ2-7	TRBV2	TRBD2	CASRPVLAGDEQYF	TGTGCCAGCAGGCCGGTGCTAGCGGGGGACGAGCAGTACTTC
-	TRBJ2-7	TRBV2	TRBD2	CASSELLAGAGYEQYF	TGTGCCAGCAGTGAATTATTAGCGGGAGCAGGCTACGAGCAGTACTTC
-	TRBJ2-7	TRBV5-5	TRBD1	CASRTGTGYYEQYF	TGTGCCAGCAGAACCGGGACAGGGTACTACGAGCAGTACTTC
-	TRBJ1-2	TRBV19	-	CASSTPLGYTF	TGTGCCAGTAGTACTCCCCTTGGCTACACCTTC
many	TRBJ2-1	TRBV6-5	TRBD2	CASSSSGGSPNEQFF	TGTGCCAGCAGTTCCTCTGGCGGGAGCCCGAATGAGCAGTTCTTC
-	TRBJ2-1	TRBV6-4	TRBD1	CASSDSGQGYNEQFF	TGTGCCAGCAGTGACTCGGGACAGGGATACAATGAGCAGTTCTTC
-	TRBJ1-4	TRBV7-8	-	CASSLVGAEKLFF	TGTGCCAGCAGCTTAGTTGGGGCTGAAAAACTGTTTTTT
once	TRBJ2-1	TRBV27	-	CASGLPPGEQFF	TGTGCCAGCGGGCTCCCCCCTGGGGAGCAGTTCTTC
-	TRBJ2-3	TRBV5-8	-	CASSEGHSTDTQYF	TGTGCCAGCAGCGAGGGACACAGCACAGATACGCAGTATTTT
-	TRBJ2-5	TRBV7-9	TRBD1	CASSFFRDRGQETQYF	TGTGCCAGCAGCTTTTTTCGGGACAGGGGACAAGAGACCCAGTACTTC
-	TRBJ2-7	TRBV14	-	CASSLPALEQYF	TGTGCCAGCAGCCTCCCCGCGCTCGAGCAGTACTTC
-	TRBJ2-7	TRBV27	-	CASSFFGSLSYEQYF	-
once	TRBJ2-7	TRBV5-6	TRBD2	CASSLITSGSSYEQYF	TGTGCCAGCAGCTTGATCACTAGCGGGAGCTCCTACGAGCAGTACTTC
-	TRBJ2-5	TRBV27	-	CASRLTVAETQYF	TGTGCCAGCAGGTTGACAGTGGCGGAAACCCAGTACTTC
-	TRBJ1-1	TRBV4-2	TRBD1	CASSQGQEAFF	TGTGCCAGCAGCCAGGGACAGGAAGCTTTCTTT
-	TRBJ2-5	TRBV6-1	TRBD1	CASRQGAVTQYF	TGTGCCAGCAGACAGGGGGCGGTGACCCAGTACTTC
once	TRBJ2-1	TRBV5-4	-	CASSQDGTGTYNEQFF	TGTGCCAGCAGCCAAGATGGGACTGGGACCTACAATGAGCAGTTCTTC
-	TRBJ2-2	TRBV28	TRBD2	CARRLAGGPSLFF	TGTGCCAGACGACTAGCGGGAGGCCCGAGTCTGTTTTTT
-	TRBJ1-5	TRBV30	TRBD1	CAWSWDRDKPQHF	TGTGCCTGGAGCTGGGACAGGGATAAGCCCCAGCATTTT
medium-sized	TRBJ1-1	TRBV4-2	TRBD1	CASSQSARGYAEAFF	TGTGCCAGCAGCCAGAGCGCCAGGGGGTACGCTGAAGCTTTCTTT
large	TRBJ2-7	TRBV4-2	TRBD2	CASSQGTSGSDEQYF	TGTGCCAGCAGCCAAGGGACTAGCGGGAGTGACGAGCAGTACTTC
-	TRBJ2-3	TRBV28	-	CASSLTALYTQYF	TGTGCCAGCAGTTTAACCGCTCTATATACGCAGTATTTT
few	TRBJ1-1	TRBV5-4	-	CASSSVQGTEAFF	TGTGCCAGCAGCTCCGTACAGGGAACTGAAGCTTTCTTT
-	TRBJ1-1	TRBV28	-	CASSRRATEAFF	TGTGCCAGCAGTCGCAGAGCGACTGAAGCTTTCTTT
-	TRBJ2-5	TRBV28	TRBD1	CASSLIPGQGFQETQYF	TGTGCCAGCAGTTTAATACCGGGACAGGGCTTCCAAGAGACCCAGTACTTC